This passage covers 29 T cell receptor beta chains from one sample sequenced in a study of T cells in pancreatic ductal adenocarcinoma. Surgery without prior neoadjuvant therapy was the treatment of the selected pancreatic ductal adenocarcinoma patients. Assay used: immunoSEQ multiplex PCR; TCRdb lists only in-frame clones, some missing. The repertoire holds over 90,000 clones, with 90% to 95% as singletons. Material for sequencing was PBMCs. The receptors come from a human donor with pancreatic ductal adenocarcinoma.

This chain uses TRBV19 with TRBJ1-4, with 9 bases that match TRBD1. Germline values: CDR1 LNHDA, CDR2 SQIVND (reference sequence). The ends lost 8 bases at V and 5 bases at J; junction bases unmatched: 3. The CDR3 sequence is 13 residues long. CDR3 amino acids: CASAGTGNEKLFF. For the CDR3, the DNA is TGTGCCAGTGCCGGGACAGGGAATGAAAAACTGTTTTTT.

This sequence joins TRBV9 and TRBJ2-5; TRBD1 matches at 11 bases. The germline CDR1 and CDR2 sequences are SGDLS and YYNGEE. The CDR3 is made up of 15 amino acids. V gave up 4 bases and J gave up 4 bases; unmatched junction bases: 6. This chain's CDR3 is CASSPTGQGGETQYF. The CDR3 DNA sequence: TGTGCCAGCAGCCCCACGGGACAGGGGGGAGAGACCCAGTACTTC.

The chain is built from TRBV5-5 and TRBJ2-3, with 10 bases aligning to TRBD1. CDR1 is SGHKS, CDR2 YYEKEE, per germline (reference sequence). The CDR3 extends over 15 amino acids. With 4 bases clipped from V and 2 bases from J, the junction kept 4 bases outside the gene matches. The CDR3 spells CASSRTGGYTDTQYF. The DNA of the CDR3 is TGTGCCAGCAGCAGGACAGGGGGTTACACAGATACGCAGTATTTT.

The chain employs TRBV28 and TRBJ2-7, with 7 bases lining up with TRBD1. V was clipped by 7 bases and J by 2 bases; unmatched bases: 8. The germline V gene encodes CDR1 MDHEN and CDR2 SYDVKM. The CDR3 runs to 14 residues. CDR3 DNA: TGTGCCAGCAACCCGGGACAGATAACCTACGAGCAGTACTTC. It specifies CASNPGQITYEQYF.

V gene TRBV11-2 combines with J gene TRBJ1-3; no reliable D call. The germline CDR1 and CDR2 sequences are SGHAT and FQNNGV. This CDR3 is 13 amino acids long. V lost 3 bases and J lost 1, with 4 bases in between. CDR3 in DNA: TGTGCCAGCAGCTTCGGTTCTGGAAACACCATATATTTT. This gives the protein CASSFGSGNTIYF.

The chain employs TRBV7-3 and TRBJ1-2; 8 positions agree with TRBD1. The V and J ends lost 5 bases and 8 bases, in that order; junction bases with no gene match: 10. The CDR3 length is 14 residues. In germline, CDR1 is SGHTA, CDR2 FQGTGA. CDR3 amino acids: CASSTDDRGRGYTF. The CDR3 nucleotides read TGTGCCAGCAGCACCGACGACAGGGGAAGAGGCTACACCTTC.

J is TRBJ1-2 and V is TRBV19; TRBD1 aligns across 7 bases. Germline trimming cut 8 bases from V and 8 bases from J; bases unmatched to any gene: 11. Germline V lookup: CDR1 LNHDA, CDR2 SQIVND (reference sequence). The CDR3 covers 13 residues. CDR3 in amino acids: CASRVQGDGGYTF. In nucleotides, the CDR3 is TGTGCCAGTCGTGTCCAGGGGGACGGAGGCTACACCTTC.

CDR3 sequence reads: CASSWGNEQYF. Here the CDR3 DNA reads TGTGCCAGCAGCTGGGGCAACGAGCAGTACTTC. The J gene is TRBJ2-7, the V gene TRBV7-8, with TRBD1 as a possible D gene (5 bases). CDR3 size: 11 residues. Per the germline V gene, CDR1 is SGHVS and CDR2 is FQNEAQ. The V end was cut by 4 bases, the J end by 5 bases, with 6 bases between.

This clone showed up just a few times. The sample contains more than one DNA sequence encoding this CDR3. The chain combines TRBV5-1 with TRBJ1-4, with TRBD1 matching over 10 bases. The ends lost 4 bases at V and 8 bases at J; junction bases unmatched: 5. The germline V gene has CDR1 SGHRS and CDR2 YFSETQ. There are 14 residues in the CDR3. DNA for the CDR3: TGCGCCAGCAGCCGGGACAGGGGAAACGAAAAACTGTTTTTT. Residues: CASSRDRGNEKLFF.

This chain connects TRBV7-2 to TRBJ2-3; 9 bases are a match to TRBD2. The CDR3 runs to 15 residues. Germline-derived CDR1 and CDR2 are SGHTA and FQGNSA. The V gene end was trimmed by 5 bases and the J gene end by 4 bases; junction bases not matched to a gene: 7. Here the CDR3 reads CASSGLASSSDTQYF. Written as DNA, the CDR3 is TGTGCCAGCAGCGGACTAGCGTCGAGCTCAGATACGCAGTATTTT.

The chain combines TRBV18 with TRBJ2-2; 12 bases fit TRBD2. Germline-derived CDR1 and CDR2 are KGHSH and LQKENI. The CDR3 totals 16 residues. Unmatched junction bases numbered 1, after V lost 4 bases and J lost 1 base. The chain's CDR3 is CASSRTSGKNTGELFF. CDR3 coding DNA: TGTGCCAGCTCACGGACTAGCGGGAAGAACACCGGGGAGCTGTTTTTT.

The CDR3 sequence is CAKGLELAGVYEQYF. In DNA, the CDR3 is TGTGCCAAGGGATTAGAACTAGCGGGAGTTTACGAGCAGTACTTC. The J gene is TRBJ2-7, the V gene TRBV7-9, with 11 bases lining up with TRBD2. The trim removed 10 bases at V and 4 bases at J, leaving 12 bases unmatched. The CDR3 runs to 15 residues. From germline, CDR1 is SEHNR and CDR2 FQNEAQ (reference sequence).

The V call is TRBV7-8, the J call TRBJ1-5; D is possibly TRBD1 (6 bases). Trimming took 6 bases from V and 7 from J, leaving 13 bases between them. The CDR3 covers 13 residues. Germline values: CDR1 SGHVS, CDR2 FQNEAQ. CDR3 sequence (DNA): TGTGCCAGCAGTTCTAACAGGGACCAGCCCCAGCATTTT. Its protein is CASSSNRDQPQHF.

The genes are TRBV18 and TRBJ1-5; 9 positions agree with TRBD1. Germline CDR1 KGHSH, CDR2 LQKENI. Trimming removed 2 bases from V and 6 bases from J; junction bases left unmatched: 8. This CDR3 has 16 residues. The CDR3 loop is CASSPREDRGGQPQHF. The CDR3 nucleotides are TGTGCCAGCTCACCAAGGGAAGACAGGGGGGGTCAGCCCCAGCATTTT.

In its sample, this clone was seen once. The chain employs TRBV9 and TRBJ2-3, with TRBD1 matching 8 bases. Germline loops: CDR1 SGDLS, CDR2 YYNGEE. The CDR3 is 14 residues long. J was trimmed by 4 bases and V by 4 bases; bases with no gene match: 5. CDR3 in amino acids: CASSSTTGADTQYF. In DNA form, the CDR3 reads TGTGCCAGCAGCTCGACGACAGGGGCAGATACGCAGTATTTT.

The DNA of the CDR3 is TGTGCCAGCTCACCATATACTTTAGGTCGAGGATTAGCCAAAAACATTCAGTACTTC. Its translation: CASSPYTLGRGLAKNIQYF. This rearrangement joins TRBV18 to TRBJ2-4; D not certain. The V and J ends lost 2 bases and 0 bases respectively, with 20 bases between them. This CDR3 contains 19 residues. Germline lookup yields CDR1 KGHSH and CDR2 LQKENI.

CDR3 in amino acids: CASSKGVGGTGSTDTQYF. DNA of the CDR3: TGTGCCAGCAGCAAAGGGGTGGGGGGGACAGGGAGCACAGATACGCAGTATTTT. The V and J genes are TRBV21-1 and TRBJ2-3; the tabulated D call, TRBD1, remains unverified against the DNA. TRBV21-1 represents a pseudogene. The CDR3 sequence is 18 residues long.

The chain carries TRBV15 and TRBJ1-3, with D uncertain. CDR3 length: 13 amino acids. Between the trimmed V and J ends, which lost 0 bases and 4 bases, there was a span of 4 bases. Per the germline V gene, CDR1 is LNHNV and CDR2 is YYDKDF (reference sequence). The chain's CDR3 is CATSRDRGNTIYF. CDR3 DNA sequence: TGTGCCACCAGCAGAGATCGGGGAAACACCATATATTTT. Complete variable domain (other parts from reference TRBV15 and TRBJ1-3): DAMVIQNPRYQVTQFGKPVTLSCSQTLNHNVMYWYQQKSSQAPKLLFHYYDKDFNNEADTPDNFQSRRPNTSFCFLDIRSPGLGDTAMYLCATSRDRGNTIYFGEGSWLTVV.

The chain has TRBV14 and TRBJ1-4; 8 bases are shared with TRBD1. J was trimmed by 8 bases and V by 4 bases; bases with no gene match: 6. The germline V gene encodes CDR1 SGHDN and CDR2 FVKESK. The CDR3 runs to 14 residues. The CDR3 sequence is CASSPGTGGEKLFF. CDR3 bases: TGTGCCAGCAGCCCCGGGACAGGAGGGGAAAAACTGTTTTTT.

The chain recombines TRBV7-9 with TRBJ1-4; D unresolved. The CDR3 is 13 residues long. Trimming took off 2 bases at V and 8 bases at J, with 9 bases between the two ends. Per the germline V gene, CDR1 is SEHNR and CDR2 is FQNEAQ (reference sequence). The CDR3 DNA follows: TGTGCCAGCAGCTTAAACCCGGGGGAAAAACTGTTTTTT. This codes for CASSLNPGEKLFF.

V gene TRBV6-5 combines with J gene TRBJ1-4, with D possibly TRBD1 on 6 matching bases. The germline CDR1 and CDR2 sequences are MNHEY and SVGAGI. CDR3 length equals 15 residues. The V end was cut by 6 bases, the J end by 0 bases, with 11 bases between. CDR3 protein: CASRDSRTTNEKLFF. Written as DNA, the CDR3 is TGTGCCAGCAGGGACAGTCGAACAACTAATGAAAAACTGTTTTTT.

The CDR3 DNA reads TGTGCCAGCTCCTTGAGGGCCCAAAATGAAAAACTGTTTTTT. Its translation is CASSLRAQNEKLFF. This chain uses TRBV6-1 with TRBJ1-4; D call uncertain. The V and J ends lost 8 bases and 5 bases respectively, with 15 bases between them. The CDR3 consists of 14 residues. CDR1 and CDR2 (germline): MNHNS, SASEGT.

This rearrangement joins TRBV29-1 to TRBJ2-7, with 8 positions matching TRBD1. Germline V gene sequence: CDR1 SQVTM, CDR2 ANQGSEA. The CDR3 totals 13 residues. Trimming took 6 bases from V and 4 from J; bases not matched to a gene: 8. The CDR3 is CSVHSGQGYEQYF. The CDR3 nucleotides read TGCAGCGTCCACAGTGGACAGGGTTACGAGCAGTACTTC.

This chain uses TRBV18 with TRBJ2-5; D not resolved. V was trimmed by 0 bases and J by 1 base, leaving 6 bases between them. Germline V lookup: CDR1 KGHSH, CDR2 LQKENI. The CDR3 runs to 14 residues. Written as DNA, the CDR3 is TGTGCCAGCTCACCACCGGCAATCCAAGAGACCCAGTACTTC. It translates to CASSPPAIQETQYF.

The chain is built from TRBV5-1 and TRBJ1-2; D gene uncertain. With 2 bases removed from V and 4 bases from J, the gap between germline ends came to 12 bases. The CDR3 sequence is 14 residues long. Germline CDR1 is SGHRS and CDR2 is YFSETQ. In DNA, the CDR3 is TGCGCCAGCAGCTTTTCACTCGAGGGCTATGGCTACACCTTC. It yields the protein CASSFSLEGYGYTF.

The chain couples TRBV4-1 to TRBJ2-7; D might be TRBD1 (6 bases). The germline gives CDR1 MGHRA, CDR2 YSYEKL. Trimming pared 1 base from V and 0 bases from J, leaving 10 bases between. The CDR3 is made up of 15 amino acids. The chain's CDR3 is CASSQADSSSYEQYF. The CDR3 coding sequence is TGCGCCAGCAGCCAAGCGGACAGTTCCTCCTACGAGCAGTACTTC.

This chain connects TRBV21-1 to TRBJ2-4; the table's TRBD1 call for D was not verified on the DNA. TRBV21-1 represents a pseudogene. The CDR3 totals 17 residues. The CDR3 loop is CASSSTGGVYGKNIQYF. CDR3 sequence (DNA): TGTGCCAGCAGCAGCACAGGGGGCGTTTACGGCAAAAACATTCAGTACTTC.

The chain links TRBV5-4 to TRBJ2-6, with 7 nucleotides matching TRBD2. This CDR3 region has 15 residues. The V segment lost 7 bases and the J segment 5 bases; nucleotides outside the gene matches: 9. Germline CDR1 and CDR2: SGHNT and YYREEE (reference sequence). The CDR3 loop reads CASASSGGWANVLTF. The CDR3 region has the DNA TGTGCCAGCGCCTCCTCCGGGGGGTGGGCCAACGTCCTGACTTTC.

V and J are TRBV19 and TRBJ2-1; 8 nucleotides match TRBD1. The V segment lost 3 bases and the J segment 5 bases; nucleotides outside the gene matches: 6. The CDR3 sequence is 15 residues long. Germline V gene lookup returns CDR1 LNHDA and CDR2 SQIVND (reference sequence). The CDR3 spells CASSIRTGSNNEQFF. CDR3 DNA sequence: TGTGCCAGTAGTATCCGGACAGGGAGCAACAATGAGCAGTTCTTC.